This TCR beta chain was identified during a study of blood T cell repertoires in COVID-19. The assay was immunoSEQ multiplex PCR, and TCRdb's table has in-frame clones only and misses some. In the table there are some 200,000 clones, roughly 82% of which are singletons. The length of the CDR3 is 9 residues. The germline V and J ends were trimmed by 7 bases and 6 bases, with 6 bases remaining between them. Per the germline V gene, CDR1 is DFQATT and CDR2 is SNEGSKA (reference sequence). The receptor's source is a man aged 35-49 years who had recovered from COVID-19. The gene calls are TRBV20-1 and TRBJ1-2; no definite D call. Sequenced input: PBMCs or T cells enriched from blood (not recorded which). The CDR3 DNA sequence: TGCAGTGGCGGGAATGGCTACACCTTC. Encoded protein: CSGGNGYTF.